This TCR beta chain was sequenced for a study of T cell responses to AZD1222 COVID-19 vaccine. The table came from immunoSEQ multiplex PCR; TCRdb's copy has only in-frame clones and leaves some out. The sample shows 100,000 to 150,000 clones, roughly 92% of them seen only once. V shed 6 bases and J shed 8 bases, with 16 bases lying between them. The CDR3 totals 14 residues. Looked up from germline, CDR1 is LNHDA and CDR2 is SQIVND (reference sequence). The material was peripheral blood, obtained on day 0 of AZD1222 vaccination. The sequence was collected from an adult in good health. This chain links TRBV19 with TRBJ1-4; TRBD1 might be the D (5 bases). In nucleotides, the CDR3 is TGTGCCAGTAGCCCCACTTGGGGCAAGGAAAAACTGTTTTTT. Its translation: CASSPTWGKEKLFF.